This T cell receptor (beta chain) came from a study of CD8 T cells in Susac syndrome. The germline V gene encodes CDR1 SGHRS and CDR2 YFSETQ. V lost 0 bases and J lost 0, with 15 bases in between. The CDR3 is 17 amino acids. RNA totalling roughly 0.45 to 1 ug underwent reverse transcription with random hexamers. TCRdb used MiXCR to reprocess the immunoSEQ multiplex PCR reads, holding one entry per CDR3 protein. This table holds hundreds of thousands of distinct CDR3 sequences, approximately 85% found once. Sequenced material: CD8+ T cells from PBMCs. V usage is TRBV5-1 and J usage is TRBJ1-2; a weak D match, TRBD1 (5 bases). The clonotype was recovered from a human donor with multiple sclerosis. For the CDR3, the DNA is TGCGCCAGCAGCTTGGAGGGATGGGGACTCTCTAACTATGGCTACACCTTC. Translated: CASSLEGWGLSNYGYTF.